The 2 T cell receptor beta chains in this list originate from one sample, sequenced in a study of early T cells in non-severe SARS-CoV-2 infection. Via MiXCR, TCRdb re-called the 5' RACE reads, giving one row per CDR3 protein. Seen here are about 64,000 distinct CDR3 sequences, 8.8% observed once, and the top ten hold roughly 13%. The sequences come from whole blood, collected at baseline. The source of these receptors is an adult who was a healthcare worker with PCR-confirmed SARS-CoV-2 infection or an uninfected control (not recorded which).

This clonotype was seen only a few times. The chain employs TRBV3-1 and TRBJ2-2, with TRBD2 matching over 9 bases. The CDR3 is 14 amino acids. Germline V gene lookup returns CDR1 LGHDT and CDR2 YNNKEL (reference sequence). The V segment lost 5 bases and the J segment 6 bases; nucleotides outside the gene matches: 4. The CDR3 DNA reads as TGTGCCAGCAGCAATAGCGGGAGCTCCGGGGAGCTGTTTTTT. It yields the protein CASSNSGSSGELFF. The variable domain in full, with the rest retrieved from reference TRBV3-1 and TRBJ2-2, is DTAVSQTPKYLVTQMGNDKSIKCEQNLGHDTMYWYKQDSKKFLKIMFSYNNKELIINETVPNRFSPKSPDKAHLNLHINSLELGDSAVYFCASSNSGSSGELFFGEGSRLTVL.

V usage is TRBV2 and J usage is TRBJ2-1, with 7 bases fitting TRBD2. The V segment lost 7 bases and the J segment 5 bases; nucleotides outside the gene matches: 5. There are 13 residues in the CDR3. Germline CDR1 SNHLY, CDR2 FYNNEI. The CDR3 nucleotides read TGTGCCAGCAAAGGGACTACTAACAATGAGCAGTTCTTC. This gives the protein CASKGTTNNEQFF.